These 27 T cell receptor beta chains were all obtained from the same sample, sequenced in a study of blood T cells in healthy people across ages. The authors ran a second PCR of about 6 to 11 cycles using a sample-barcoded 5' primer and a J-beta primer mix. TCRdb fed the 5' RACE reads into MiXCR, producing one record per CDR3 protein. The data hold about 1.4 million distinct CDR3 sequences, with approximately 59% observed a single time. The source material was blood. The receptors originated from a man in his late teens or twenties in good health.

The chain uses TRBV5-1 and TRBJ2-7; 8 positions agree with TRBD2. CDR1 and CDR2 from the germline V gene are SGHRS and YFSETQ. The CDR3 covers 15 residues. With 3 bases clipped from V and 7 bases from J, the junction kept 12 bases outside the gene matches. CDR3 residues: CASSWTSSTYNEQYF. For the CDR3, the DNA is TGCGCCAGCAGCTGGACTAGCAGTACCTACAATGAGCAGTACTTC.

The chain has TRBV2 and TRBJ2-4, with unresolved D. The J call may be mistaken, given a closer DNA end match to TRBJ2-5. CDR1 and CDR2 (germline): SNHLY, FYNNEI. This CDR3 is built from 15 residues. CDR3 in amino acids: CASSEGLKVGETQYF. The DNA of the CDR3 is TGTGCCAGCAGTGAAGGTCTGAAAGTAGGGGAGACCCAGTACTTC.

DNA of the CDR3: TGTGCCAGCAGCTTAGCCGCGGGGGCTCAGTATGGCTACACCTTC. Translating it yields CASSLAAGAQYGYTF. The chain is built from TRBV7-2 and TRBJ1-2; weak D call: TRBD1 (6 bases). The germline V and J ends were trimmed by 0 bases and 5 bases, with 13 bases remaining between them. This CDR3 contains 15 residues. Germline V gene lookup returns CDR1 SGHTA and CDR2 FQGNSA.

This chain uses TRBV2 with TRBJ2-3, with TRBD1 as a possible D gene (7 bases). CDR1 is SNHLY and CDR2 is FYNNEI in the germline V gene. The CDR3 runs to 15 residues. The V end lost 4 bases, the J end lost 5 bases, and 16 bases lay between the germline ends. This CDR3 reads CASSVGNQGGDTQYF. CDR3 DNA sequence: TGTGCCAGCAGTGTTGGAAACCAGGGGGGAGATACGCAGTATTTT.

The chain combines TRBV29-1 with TRBJ2-7; D gene uncertain. Germline-derived CDR1 and CDR2 are SQVTM and ANQGSEA. CDR3 length equals 11 residues. Trimming cost V 2 bases and J 7 bases, with 9 bases left between them. The CDR3: CSVEHMGEQYF. CDR3 bases: TGCAGCGTTGAACATATGGGGGAGCAGTACTTC.

The CDR3 loop is CSAHPRLGYNPADTQYF. DNA for the CDR3: TGCAGTGCCCACCCCCGGCTAGGATATAATCCAGCAGATACGCAGTATTTT. The genes are TRBV20-1 and TRBJ2-3; D remains unclear. V lost 6 bases and J lost 4, with 26 bases in between. CDR1 and CDR2 from the germline V gene are DFQATT and SNEGSKA (reference sequence). The CDR3 length is 17 residues.

The V and J genes are TRBV27 and TRBJ2-1, with D perhaps matching TRBD1 or TRBD2 (7 bases each). This CDR3 spans 17 amino acids. Deletions cut 7 bases from V and 0 bases from J, with 19 bases between. Germline V gene lookup returns CDR1 MNHEY and CDR2 SMNVEV (reference sequence). The DNA of the CDR3 is TGTGCCAGCACCCCAGGGGGGGGCCCCAGCTCCTACAATGAGCAGTTCTTC. Translating gives CASTPGGGPSSYNEQFF.

The chain carries TRBV20-1 and TRBJ2-5; TRBD2 aligns across 8 bases. Germline V gene data show CDR1 as DFQATT and CDR2 as SNEGSKA (reference sequence). Unmatched junction bases numbered 13, after V lost 6 bases and J lost 7 bases. CDR3 length: 14 residues. The DNA of the CDR3 is TGCAGTGCCATCAGCGGGGGCGGTCGAGGGACCCAGTACTTC. Translated: CSAISGGGRGTQYF.

The chain links TRBV12-3 or TRBV12-4 to TRBJ2-5, with 10 bases fitting TRBD2. The J call may be wrong; the DNA end is better matched by TRBJ2-7. The CDR3 sequence is 14 residues long. The CDR3: CASSGLAETYEQYF. CDR3 nucleotides: TGTGCCAGCAGTGGACTAGCGGAAACCTACGAGCAGTACTTC.

The chain combines TRBV6-5 with TRBJ2-1, with TRBD1 matching over 10 bases. With 1 base clipped from V and 6 bases from J, the junction kept 3 bases outside the gene matches. Germline CDR1 is MNHEY and CDR2 is SVGAGI. The CDR3 extends over 15 amino acids. This CDR3 reads CASSYWTGGINEQFF. DNA of the CDR3: TGTGCCAGCAGTTACTGGACAGGGGGAATCAATGAGCAGTTCTTC.

The table lists this clonotype with a few counts. The V gene is TRBV14, the J gene TRBJ2-1, with D tentatively TRBD1 (6 bases). The CDR3 has 13 amino acids. Trimming removed 3 bases at V and 9 bases at J, with 12 bases between. Germline-derived CDR1 and CDR2 are SGHDN and FVKESK. As DNA, the CDR3 is TGTGCCAGCAGCCAGAACAGGGCTACTGAGCAGTTCTTC. Translating gives CASSQNRATEQFF.

This chain uses TRBV7-9 with TRBJ2-3, with TRBD2 matching 15 bases. Germline lookup yields CDR1 SEHNR and CDR2 FQNEAQ (reference sequence). V shed 5 bases, J shed 2 bases, and the junction held 5 bases outside the gene matches. This CDR3 is built from 17 residues. In nucleotides, the CDR3 is TGTGCCAGCAGCCGTGGGACTAGCGGGGGGACCACAGATACGCAGTATTTT. It specifies CASSRGTSGGTTDTQYF.

The chain employs TRBV7-2 and TRBJ2-3; possibly TRBD2 for D (6 bases). V gave up 5 bases and J gave up 5 bases, with 14 bases separating them. This CDR3 has 14 amino acids. The germline gives CDR1 SGHTA, CDR2 FQGNSA. The CDR3: CASSRSTSLDTQYF. CDR3 nucleotide sequence: TGTGCCAGCAGCCGTAGTACTAGCTTAGATACGCAGTATTTT.

The chain has TRBV11-3 and TRBJ2-1; no clear D. Trimming left V 0 bases short and J 3 bases short, with 9 bases between. CDR1 SGHNT and CDR2 YENEEA come from the germline V gene. This CDR3 comprises 15 residues. CDR3 in amino acids: CASSLDGYHYNEQFF. CDR3 nucleotide sequence: TGTGCCAGCAGCTTAGACGGCTACCACTACAATGAGCAGTTCTTC.

The V call is TRBV20-1, the J call TRBJ2-7; 8 bases map to TRBD2. This CDR3 region has 11 residues. Germline V gene data show CDR1 as DFQATT and CDR2 as SNEGSKA (reference sequence). V dropped 8 bases and J dropped 4; count of bases not matched to a gene: 4. The CDR3 DNA is TGCAGTATAGCGGGGCGGTACGAGCAGTACTTC. It is translated as CSIAGRYEQYF.

V and J are TRBV6-5 and TRBJ2-1; D remains unclear. The germline V and J ends were trimmed by 6 bases and 8 bases, with 14 bases remaining between them. Germline lookup yields CDR1 MNHEY and CDR2 SVGAGI. The CDR3 consists of 13 residues. CDR3 DNA sequence: TGTGCCAGCAGGCCCCAACAGTTTGATGAGCAGTTCTTC. Translating it yields CASRPQQFDEQFF.

This chain joins TRBV5-1 and TRBJ2-7, with D perhaps TRBD2 (5 bases). The CDR3 spans 14 residues. V was shortened by 4 bases and J by 5 bases, with 16 bases between the two germline ends. Germline V gene lookup returns CDR1 SGHRS and CDR2 YFSETQ. The CDR3 DNA follows: TGCGCCAGCAGCGGCGATGGGCCCGGGAACGAGCAGTACTTC. This codes for CASSGDGPGNEQYF.

The chain couples TRBV10-3 to TRBJ1-1; D is possibly TRBD1 (5 bases). The V end lost 2 bases, the J end lost 4 bases, and 14 bases lay between the germline ends. The V gene's germline CDR1 is ENHRY and CDR2 SYGVKD. The CDR3 is made up of 15 amino acids. The CDR3 coding sequence is TGTGCCATCAGTGAGGCCGGGGCCCTGGGCACTGAAGCTTTCTTT. Translating gives CAISEAGALGTEAFF.

The chain is built from TRBV12-3 or TRBV12-4 and TRBJ1-1; D may be TRBD1 (5 bases). There are 14 residues in the CDR3. V lost 3 bases and J lost 4, with 12 bases in between. The CDR3 DNA follows: TGTGCCAGCAGTTTTAAGGGGCAGCCCACTGAAGCTTTCTTT. It specifies CASSFKGQPTEAFF.

The chain has TRBV12-3 or TRBV12-4 and TRBJ2-3; D is unclear. CDR3 length equals 15 residues. Trimming left V 2 bases short and J 11 bases short, with 20 bases between. Here the CDR3 DNA reads TGTGCCAGCAGTTTACCCCGCTCGTTGGCTGCAAAGCAGTATTTT. Translating gives CASSLPRSLAAKQYF.

The gene calls are TRBV5-5 and TRBJ2-5; 10 bases match TRBD2. Unmatched junction bases numbered 12, after V lost 4 bases and J lost 0 bases. This CDR3 spans 18 amino acids. Germline loops: CDR1 SGHKS, CDR2 YYEKEE (reference sequence). As DNA, the CDR3 is TGTGCCAGCAGCCCATCCCCCGGGACTAGCGCATACCAAGAGACCCAGTACTTC. Protein sequence: CASSPSPGTSAYQETQYF. Full variable domain (missing parts from reference TRBV5-5 and TRBJ2-5): DAGVTQSPTHLIKTRGQQVTLRCSPISGHKSVSWYQQVLGQGPQFIFQYYEKEERGRGNFPDRFSARQFPNYSSELNVNALLLGDSALYLCASSPSPGTSAYQETQYFGPGTRLLVL.

CDR3 in amino acids: CASGPRLPSTDTQYF. Here the CDR3 DNA reads TGTGCTAGTGGTCCTCGACTCCCTAGCACAGATACGCAGTATTTT. This chain connects TRBV12-5 to TRBJ2-3, with no clear D. The germline V and J ends were trimmed by 5 bases and 0 bases, with 12 bases remaining between them. Per germline, CDR1 LGHNT and CDR2 FRNRAP. The CDR3 totals 15 residues.

The rearrangement uses TRBV6-2 or TRBV6-3 and TRBJ1-1, with D possibly matching TRBD1 (5 bases). The V end was cut by 2 bases, the J end by 4 bases, with 11 bases between. The CDR3 is 14 amino acids. Germline CDR1 reads MNHEY; CDR2 reads SVGEGT. DNA for the CDR3: TGTGCCAGCAGTTACCGGGGCGCGGGCACTGAAGCTTTCTTT. Its translation is CASSYRGAGTEAFF.

V gene TRBV10-3 combines with J gene TRBJ2-4; maybe TRBD1 (6 bases). The assigned J gene may be wrong: the sequence end matches TRBJ2-7 better. This CDR3 contains 14 residues. Germline V lookup: CDR1 ENHRY, CDR2 SYGVKD. The CDR3, as DNA: TGTGCCATCAGTCCCCGGGACACTCCCAACGAGCAGTACTTC. This sequence encodes CAISPRDTPNEQYF.

This clonotype was picked up a small number of times. The V gene is TRBV4-2, the J gene TRBJ2-5; TRBD2 is a possible D gene (5 bases). The CDR3 covers 14 residues. In germline, CDR1 is LGHNA, CDR2 YNFKEQ. V lost 2 bases to trimming and J lost 1 base, with 8 bases between them. Here the CDR3 DNA reads TGTGCCAGCAGCCAATCTAGCCTCCAAGAGACCCAGTACTTC. Protein: CASSQSSLQETQYF.

The chain employs TRBV4-3 and TRBJ1-6; the match to TRBD1 covers 8 bases. J was trimmed by 10 bases and V by 1 base; bases with no gene match: 6. The germline V gene encodes CDR1 LGHNA and CDR2 YSLEER. The CDR3 extends over 15 amino acids. The CDR3 region is CASSQGQGIESPLHF. The CDR3 region has the DNA TGCGCCAGCAGCCAAGGACAGGGGATAGAGTCACCCCTCCACTTT.

The chain carries TRBV4-3 and TRBJ1-1; D is unclear. V shed 0 bases and J shed 3 bases, with 8 bases lying between them. The CDR3 consists of 14 residues. Germline lookup yields CDR1 LGHNA and CDR2 YSLEER. CDR3 region: CASSQDLRDTEAFF. The DNA for the CDR3 is TGCGCCAGCAGCCAAGATCTGCGGGACACTGAAGCTTTCTTT.